The 28 T cell receptor beta chains given below trace back to one sample, sequenced in a study of blood T cell repertoires in COVID-19 (dated by TCRdb to the early 2020s). Libraries were made using the immunoSEQ multiplex PCR assay. Not all clones reach the TCRdb copy of this immuneACCESS table, which keeps in-frame sequences only. Checked studies attribute under half of the gap to unresolved V genes and leave the rest unexplained. The sample records about 190,000 clones, roughly 88% of which are singletons. The biggest ten clones account for 6.5% to 7.5% of the sample. The sequencing input was peripheral blood. The receptor source for this set is a man older than 75 with COVID-19, enrolled during active disease.

The chain joins TRBV4-2 to TRBJ1-1; maybe TRBD1 (5 bases). V dropped 1 base and J dropped 8 bases, with 14 bases sitting between them. The germline V gene has CDR1 LGHNA and CDR2 YNFKEQ. The CDR3 contains 14 residues. CDR3 nucleotides: TGTGCCAGCAGCCAAGGCCCCCAAGCAGGGGAAGCTTTCTTT. Its translation: CASSQGPQAGEAFF.

The chain joins TRBV19 to TRBJ2-6; no definite D call. Deletions cut 6 bases from V and 1 base from J, with 7 bases between. Per the germline V gene, CDR1 is LNHDA and CDR2 is SQIVND (reference sequence). CDR3 length: 14 amino acids. The CDR3 region is CASSYRSGANVLTF. The CDR3, as DNA: TGTGCCAGTAGCTACCGATCTGGGGCCAACGTCCTGACTTTC. The complete variable domain, with remaining parts taken from reference TRBV19 and TRBJ2-6, reads DGGITQSPKYLFRKEGQNVTLSCEQNLNHDAMYWYRQDPGQGLRLIYYSQIVNDFQKGDIAEGYSVSREKKESFPLTVTSAQKNPTAFYLCASSYRSGANVLTFGAGSRLTVL.

J is TRBJ2-1 and V is TRBV7-9; the D is unclear. Per the germline V gene, CDR1 is SEHNR and CDR2 is FQNEAQ (reference sequence). The CDR3 spans 11 residues. With 4 bases removed from V and 6 bases from J, the gap between germline ends came to 4 bases. This CDR3 is CASSSRNEQFF. The CDR3 nucleotides are TGTGCCAGCAGCTCCCGCAATGAGCAGTTCTTC.

The chain recombines TRBV9 with TRBJ1-6, with TRBD1 identical over 9 bases. The CDR3 is 16 residues long. The ends lost 4 bases at V and 7 bases at J; junction bases unmatched: 9. Germline V CDR1 and CDR2: SGDLS, YYNGEE. The CDR3 sequence: CASSLGTGSGNSPLHF. CDR3 in DNA: TGTGCCAGCAGCCTTGGGACAGGGTCGGGAAATTCACCCCTCCACTTT.

The chain combines TRBV4-1 with TRBJ2-5; TRBD1 aligns across 8 bases. Per the germline V gene, CDR1 is MGHRA and CDR2 is YSYEKL. This CDR3 spans 15 amino acids. The V gene end was trimmed by 4 bases and the J gene end by 1 base; junction bases not matched to a gene: 5. The CDR3 nucleotides are TGCGCCAGCAGCCTGGGGACAGGCCCCCAAGAGACCCAGTACTTC. It codes for CASSLGTGPQETQYF.

This chain joins TRBV9 and TRBJ1-2; 8 nucleotides agree with TRBD1. This CDR3 has 15 residues. Trimming took 1 base from V and 6 from J; bases not matched to a gene: 8. Germline V lookup: CDR1 SGDLS, CDR2 YYNGEE. The CDR3 reads CASSVRTGLLDGYTF. CDR3 in DNA: TGTGCCAGCAGCGTAAGGACAGGGCTCCTTGATGGCTACACCTTC.

The CDR3 DNA follows: TGTGCCAGCATACCAAGTGCGGCGCCCACTGAAGCTTTCTTT. The encoded protein is CASIPSAAPTEAFF. This chain connects TRBV3-1 (or the pseudogene TRBV3-2) to TRBJ1-1; D is uncertain. CDR1 and CDR2 from the germline V gene are LGHDT and YNNKEL (reference sequence). Trimming took off 7 bases at V and 4 bases at J, with 16 bases between the two ends. The CDR3 sequence is 14 residues long.

This rearrangement joins TRBV5-1 to TRBJ1-3; 10 bases fit TRBD1. The ends lost 0 bases at V and 0 bases at J; junction bases unmatched: 6. CDR3 length equals 18 residues. Germline V CDR1 and CDR2: SGHRS, YFSETQ. For the CDR3, the DNA is TGCGCCAGCAGCTTGGCCGGGACAGGGGATTACTCTGGAAACACCATATATTTT. Translating gives CASSLAGTGDYSGNTIYF.

The chain links TRBV4-1 to TRBJ1-2; D is ambiguous. Germline lookup yields CDR1 MGHRA and CDR2 YSYEKL. Trimming removed 3 bases at V and 4 bases at J, with 6 bases between. The CDR3 totals 12 residues. In nucleotides, the CDR3 is TGCGCCAGCAGCCACAGTTCCTATGGCTACACCTTC. Its protein is CASSHSSYGYTF.

The chain couples TRBV5-1 to TRBJ1-6; perhaps TRBD1 as D (5 bases). With 4 bases removed from V and 6 bases from J, the gap between germline ends came to 17 bases. Germline loops: CDR1 SGHRS, CDR2 YFSETQ. The CDR3 length is 16 residues. CDR3 DNA: TGCGCCAGCAGCGAAGGCCCGGGACTCGTTAATTCACCCCTCCACTTT. Translated, it gives CASSEGPGLVNSPLHF.

This chain connects TRBV11-2 to TRBJ2-5; D is possibly TRBD2 (5 bases). V was shortened by 6 bases and J by 2 bases, with 13 bases between the two germline ends. There are 14 residues in the CDR3. The V gene's germline CDR1 is SGHAT and CDR2 FQNNGV. The CDR3 coding sequence is TGTGCCAGCAGACTAGGATGGGGTCAAGAGACCCAGTACTTC. This encodes CASRLGWGQETQYF.

The rearrangement joins TRBV18 to TRBJ2-1, with a weak D call TRBD1 (5 bases). Between the trimmed V and J ends, which lost 0 bases and 5 bases, there was a span of 11 bases. Germline V lookup: CDR1 KGHSH, CDR2 LQKENI. CDR3 length: 15 residues. The chain's CDR3 is CASSPPWGDHNEQFF. CDR3 coding DNA: TGTGCCAGCTCACCACCGTGGGGCGACCACAATGAGCAGTTCTTC. The entire variable domain, with the rest obtained from reference TRBV18 and TRBJ2-1, is as follows: NAGVMQNPRHLVRRRGQEARLRCSPMKGHSHVYWYRQLPEEGLKFMVYLQKENIIDESGMPKERFSAEFPKEGPSILRIQQVVRGDSAAYFCASSPPWGDHNEQFFGPGTRLTVL.

The chain carries TRBV11-2 and TRBJ1-2, with TRBD1 matching over 11 bases. This CDR3 region has 16 residues. V was clipped by 4 bases and J by 4 bases; unmatched bases: 8. CDR1 and CDR2 (germline): SGHAT, FQNNGV. CDR3 DNA sequence: TGTGCCAGCAGCTCGGGACAGGGGGGACTTGCCTATGGCTACACCTTC. Its protein is CASSSGQGGLAYGYTF.

The rearrangement uses TRBV20-1 and TRBJ1-3; D is perhaps TRBD1 (6 bases). This CDR3 has 15 residues. Deletions cut 3 bases from V and 0 bases from J, with 12 bases between. CDR1 and CDR2 (germline): DFQATT, SNEGSKA (reference sequence). Here the CDR3 reads CSASWQGNSGNTIYF. The CDR3 DNA sequence: TGCAGTGCTAGTTGGCAGGGGAACTCTGGAAACACCATATATTTT.

V is TRBV7-3 and J is TRBJ2-5; the D is unclear. CDR1 SGHTA and CDR2 FQGTGA come from the germline V gene. Deletions cut 0 bases from V and 6 bases from J, with 8 bases between. The CDR3 covers 13 residues. In nucleotides, the CDR3 is TGTGCCAGCAGCTTAACGAGGTACCAGACCCAGTACTTC. Protein: CASSLTRYQTQYF.

The rearrangement links TRBV19 to TRBJ1-1; 9 bases align to TRBD1. V trimming: 3 bases; J trimming: 7 bases; junction bases outside the gene matches: 12. Germline CDR1 reads LNHDA; CDR2 reads SQIVND (reference sequence). This CDR3 has 16 residues. The CDR3 sequence: CASSMVTGGFMGEAFF. CDR3 DNA: TGTGCCAGTAGTATGGTGACAGGGGGTTTCATGGGTGAAGCTTTCTTT.

In nucleotides, the CDR3 is TGTGCCAGCAGCCTTACCAGGGGGCGCATCAACTATGGCTACACCTTC. It is translated as CASSLTRGRINYGYTF. This chain uses TRBV5-6 with TRBJ1-2, with 8 bases that match TRBD1. The CDR3 contains 16 residues. The germline V gene has CDR1 SGHDT and CDR2 YYEEEE. V shed 4 bases, J shed 2 bases, and the junction held 10 bases outside the gene matches.

The CDR3 DNA is TGTGCCAGTAGTGACTTACAGGGGAGGCTTGGCTACACCTTC. It yields the protein CASSDLQGRLGYTF. The gene calls are TRBV19 and TRBJ1-2, with 7 bases that match TRBD1. V lost 5 bases, J lost 7 bases, and 10 bases stayed unmatched. CDR1 and CDR2 (germline): LNHDA, SQIVND (reference sequence). The length of the CDR3 is 14 residues.

The chain couples TRBV27 to TRBJ1-6; 8 nucleotides agree with TRBD1. Losses at the gene ends were 5 bases for V and 7 bases for J; bases not matched to a gene: 7. Per germline, CDR1 MNHEY and CDR2 SMNVEV (reference sequence). The CDR3 contains 15 residues. CDR3 sequence reads: CASSPRGRVNSPLHF. In DNA form, the CDR3 reads TGTGCCAGCAGTCCCAGGGGGCGCGTAAATTCACCCCTCCACTTT.

V is TRBV18 and J is TRBJ1-4; D possibly corresponds to TRBD1 (6 bases). Germline V gives CDR1 KGHSH, CDR2 LQKENI. V lost 1 base, J lost 6 bases, and 6 bases lay in between. This CDR3 has 13 amino acids. The CDR3 bases are TGTGCCAGCTCACCACAGGGGGATGAAAAACTGTTTTTT. As protein: CASSPQGDEKLFF. Full variable domain (outside the CDR3, taken from reference TRBV18 and TRBJ1-4): NAGVMQNPRHLVRRRGQEARLRCSPMKGHSHVYWYRQLPEEGLKFMVYLQKENIIDESGMPKERFSAEFPKEGPSILRIQQVVRGDSAAYFCASSPQGDEKLFFGSGTQLSVL.

The CDR3 protein is CASSSRASGNTIYF. The CDR3 coding sequence is TGTGCCAGCAGTAGCAGGGCTTCTGGAAACACCATATATTTT. This sequence joins TRBV6-5 and TRBJ1-3; weak D call: TRBD1 (5 bases). CDR3 length: 14 amino acids. The germline V gene encodes CDR1 MNHEY and CDR2 SVGAGI. The ends were cut back, 5 bases at V and 1 base at J, with 9 bases in the middle.

This chain uses TRBV3-1 (or the pseudogene TRBV3-2) with TRBJ2-2; 7 bases align to TRBD2. Germline assignment: CDR1 LGHDT and CDR2 YNNKEL (reference sequence). With V trimmed by 4 bases and J by 3 bases, 5 bases remained unmatched. The CDR3 consists of 15 residues. The CDR3 protein is CASSLRDYYTGELFF. CDR3 sequence (DNA): TGTGCCAGCAGCCTTCGGGACTATTACACCGGGGAGCTGTTTTTT.

V is TRBV7-9 and J is TRBJ1-1; no firm D call. Germline assignment: CDR1 SEHNR and CDR2 FQNEAQ (reference sequence). This CDR3 spans 13 amino acids. The germline V and J ends were trimmed by 3 bases and 1 base, with 6 bases remaining between them. CDR3 protein: CASSFAENTEAFF. CDR3 DNA: TGTGCCAGCAGCTTCGCGGAGAACACTGAAGCTTTCTTT.

This clone appeared a single time. The chain couples TRBV7-2 to TRBJ2-3, with 13 positions matching TRBD2. The germline CDR1 and CDR2 sequences are SGHTA and FQGNSA. This CDR3 comprises 19 residues. With V trimmed by 0 bases and J by 0 bases, 6 bases remained unmatched. The CDR3 nucleotides read TGTGCCAGCAGCTTAGCCCGGACTAGCGGGGGCCGTAGCACAGATACGCAGTATTTT. Its translation is CASSLARTSGGRSTDTQYF.

The chain couples TRBV13 to TRBJ1-1; 7 bases are a match to TRBD1. The CDR3 extends over 17 amino acids. With V trimmed by 0 bases and J by 1 base, 8 bases remained unmatched. The germline V gene encodes CDR1 PRHDT and CDR2 FYEKMQ (reference sequence). Here the CDR3 reads CASSLGGSGGANTEAFF. The CDR3 DNA follows: TGTGCCAGCAGCTTAGGGGGGTCAGGGGGTGCGAACACTGAAGCTTTCTTT.

The sample holds one count of this clone. The chain is built from TRBV9 and TRBJ1-2, with 7 bases identical to TRBD1. Germline V gives CDR1 SGDLS, CDR2 YYNGEE. This CDR3 contains 14 residues. V lost 0 bases to trimming and J lost 3 bases; unmatched junction nucleotides: 2. DNA for the CDR3: TGTGCCAGCAGCGTAGGCAGGGGGGACTATGGCTACACCTTC. This translates into CASSVGRGDYGYTF.

The V gene is TRBV6-6, the J gene TRBJ2-1; TRBD2 matches 10 bases. CDR3 size: 15 residues. J gave up 2 bases and V 7 bases, and 5 bases lay outside the gene matches. Germline CDR1 and CDR2: MNHNY and SVGAGI (reference sequence). The CDR3 is CASTQSGGAYNEQFF. CDR3 in DNA: TGTGCCAGCACCCAAAGCGGGGGGGCCTACAATGAGCAGTTCTTC.

The chain recombines TRBV5-5 with TRBJ2-1; TRBD2 agrees at 7 bases. This CDR3 contains 16 residues. Germline lookup yields CDR1 SGHKS and CDR2 YYEKEE (reference sequence). Germline trimming cut 1 base from V and 7 bases from J; bases unmatched to any gene: 11. The CDR3 loop reads CASSLIAGWGGNEQFF. In nucleotides, the CDR3 is TGTGCCAGCAGCTTGATCGCAGGGTGGGGAGGGAATGAGCAGTTCTTC.